This is a list of T cell receptor beta chains from one sample in a study of T cell responses to AZD1222 COVID-19 vaccine. Sequenced by immunoSEQ multiplex PCR; TCRdb stores in-frame clones only, minus some. The sample contains 120,000 to 150,000 clones, approximately 95% of which appear only once. This specimen was peripheral blood, taken on day 0 of MenACWY control vaccination. The receptors stem from an adult in good health. Both conserved end residues are part of each CDR3. The listing skips clone size in some rows; elsewhere it reads once, few, many or a size class.

clone_size j_call v_call cdr3_aa
. TRBJ1-5 TRBV25-1 CASSGREPQHF
. TRBJ2-1 TRBV6-5 CASSQRESSYNEQFF
. TRBJ1-4 TRBV7-9 CASSHLRDTNEKLFF
. TRBJ1-4 TRBV6-5 CASRRDRGSNEKLFF
once TRBJ1-1 TRBV12-3/TRBV12-4 CASSFRGEAFF
. TRBJ2-5 TRBV11-2 CASSLGQPQETQYF
. TRBJ2-3 TRBV10-3 CAIRRSTDTQYF
. TRBJ1-2 TRBV19 CASSIGRGSYTF
. TRBJ1-1 TRBV5-1 CASSLESGGNTEAFF
. TRBJ2-2 TRBV6-5 CASSPQVPGELFF
. TRBJ2-7 TRBV19 CASRPYGDRGHEQYF
. TRBJ1-3 TRBV18 CASSPGAVSGNTIYF
. TRBJ2-7 TRBV28 CASSLWAASYEQYF
. TRBJ2-1 TRBV20-1 CSASEDSYNEQFF
. TRBJ2-3 TRBV5-8 CASSLGDSRSTDTQYF
. TRBJ1-4 TRBV7-8 CASSFLDRRNFNEKLFF
. TRBJ1-2 TRBV29-1 CSVGAAGYGYTF
. TRBJ2-1 TRBV6-4 CASSSRNGRNYNEQFF
. TRBJ2-7 TRBV9 CASSVSAGGLHEQYF
. TRBJ2-1 TRBV19 CASSTSPGSPYNEQFF
. TRBJ1-1 TRBV10-3 CAIRDRVNTEAFF
. TRBJ2-7 TRBV4-3 CASSFGTGRSYEQYF
. TRBJ2-1 TRBV2 CASSEQSFYNEQFF
once TRBJ2-4 TRBV7-3 CASSLLGGFQNIQYF
. TRBJ1-4 TRBV19 CASSRTGSGEKLFF
. TRBJ1-6 TRBV11-1 CASSLGDSYNSPLHF
. TRBJ1-1 TRBV3-1/TRBV3-2 CASSQGQGYDEAFF
. TRBJ2-2 TRBV9 CASSRDQLDPGELFF
. TRBJ2-3 TRBV4-1 CASSQGTISTDTQYF
once TRBJ1-2 TRBV10-3 CAISDRHGTGARGYTF
. TRBJ1-4 TRBV6-6 CASQGDTDEKLFF
. TRBJ1-5 TRBV19 CASSMNSGSNQPQHF
. TRBJ1-1 TRBV2 CASSMRFLDTEAFF
. TRBJ1-2 TRBV7-8 CASSFGRFRTVKRGDGYTF
. TRBJ1-2 TRBV29-1 CSVGKSRGYGYTF
. TRBJ2-1 TRBV2 CASSDTETSGIVNEQFF
. TRBJ1-1 TRBV12-3/TRBV12-4 CASSPVPNTEAFF
. TRBJ1-6 TRBV4-2 CASSQANRDRFNSPLHF
once TRBJ2-5 TRBV7-2 CAGSLNSGRGWETQYF
. TRBJ1-2 TRBV12-3/TRBV12-4 CASSRVANYGYTF
. TRBJ2-7 TRBV7-9 CASSQGGELSSYEQYF
. TRBJ2-7 TRBV13 CASSPGVGNEQYF
. TRBJ1-5 TRBV7-2 CASSSSGTGYSNQPQHF
. TRBJ1-1 TRBV7-2 CASSSDVRQVNTEAFF
. TRBJ1-4 TRBV7-2 CASSSRTGASEKLFF
once TRBJ1-1 TRBV11-2 CASSLGQYTEAFF
. TRBJ2-3 TRBV5-4 CASSRRGTDTQYF
. TRBJ1-1 TRBV3-1/TRBV3-2 CASSQILGSSEAFF
. TRBJ2-5 TRBV27 CASRPSTGVGETQYF